The 21 T cell receptor beta chains listed next were all sequenced from one sample in a study of blood T cells in healthy people across ages. Alongside a J-beta primer mix, a sample-barcoded 5' primer served in a second PCR lasting about 7 to 12 cycles. TCRdb re-derived calls from the 5' RACE reads in MiXCR, one entry per CDR3 protein. The sample holds 1.4 million to 1.5 million distinct CDR3 sequences, 42% seen once. The specimen was blood. Source of these receptors: a woman between 18 and 29 years old in good health.

A few counts support this clonotype. The chain employs TRBV9 and TRBJ2-7; D remains ambiguous. Trimming cost V 2 bases and J 5 bases, with 11 bases left between them. CDR1 SGDLS and CDR2 YYNGEE come from the germline V gene. CDR3 length: 13 amino acids. CDR3 DNA: TGTGCCAGCAGCGTTACGCTCCTCCACGAGCAGTACTTC. Its protein product is CASSVTLLHEQYF.

This chain joins TRBV15 and TRBJ2-1, with D perhaps given as TRBD1 or TRBD2 (5 bases each). The CDR3 has 14 residues. The V and J ends lost 4 bases and 8 bases respectively, with 15 bases between them. Germline V gene lookup returns CDR1 LNHNV and CDR2 YYDKDF (reference sequence). The CDR3 reads CATSKLRGVDEQFF. CDR3 sequence (DNA): TGTGCCACCAGCAAACTAAGGGGAGTCGATGAGCAGTTCTTC. Using reference TRBV15 and TRBJ2-1 for the parts outside the CDR3, the full variable domain is DAMVIQNPRYQVTQFGKPVTLSCSQTLNHNVMYWYQQKSSQAPKLLFHYYDKDFNNEADTPDNFQSRRPNTSFCFLDIRSPGLGDTAMYLCATSKLRGVDEQFFGPGTRLTVL.

In regard to this clonotype: Germline is not matched at one junction end, which may reflect a read error. The V and J genes are TRBV4-1 and TRBJ2-5; D is undetermined. The CDR3 contains 13 residues. The germline V gene has CDR1 MGHRA and CDR2 YSYEKL. As DNA, the CDR3 is TGCGCCGGCAGCCCACTTAGTTCCAATGAGCAGTACTTC. The encoded protein is CAGSPLSSNEQYF.

The V and J genes are TRBV7-9 and TRBJ1-5; D is ambiguous. There are 15 residues in the CDR3. Per germline, CDR1 SEHNR and CDR2 FQNEAQ (reference sequence). With 1 base removed from V and 3 bases from J, the gap between germline ends came to 10 bases. The CDR3 bases are TGTGCCAGCAGCTTAGATTCAGCCCCCAATCAGCCCCAGCATTTT. Its translation: CASSLDSAPNQPQHF.

The chain joins TRBV20-1 to TRBJ2-3, with 9 bases identical to TRBD2. V shed 5 bases and J 1 base; nucleotides not matched to a gene: 7. This CDR3 has 15 residues. Germline-derived CDR1 and CDR2 are DFQATT and SNEGSKA (reference sequence). This CDR3 reads CSAPLLAGGTDTQYF. CDR3 coding DNA: TGCAGTGCTCCACTACTAGCGGGCGGCACAGATACGCAGTATTTT.

This clonotype was seen more than once but under ten times. V is TRBV9 and J is TRBJ2-7; 9 bases line up with TRBD1. This CDR3 is 15 amino acids long. The germline CDR1 and CDR2 sequences are SGDLS and YYNGEE. V shed 3 bases, J shed 0 bases, and the junction held 4 bases outside the gene matches. CDR3 nucleotides: TGTGCCAGCAGCGCTGGGGACAGGGCCTCCTACGAGCAGTACTTC. Residues: CASSAGDRASYEQYF.

This chain uses TRBV7-2 with TRBJ1-6, with unresolved D. The V end was cut by 1 base, the J end by 6 bases, with 10 bases between. The CDR3 is made up of 15 amino acids. Looked up from germline, CDR1 is SGHTA and CDR2 is FQGNSA. CDR3 loop: CASSLGPVPNSPLHF. As DNA, the CDR3 is TGTGCCAGCAGCTTAGGCCCGGTTCCTAATTCACCCCTCCACTTT.

This rearrangement joins TRBV4-1 to TRBJ1-4; D remains ambiguous. Germline loops: CDR1 MGHRA, CDR2 YSYEKL. CDR3 size: 13 residues. V was cut by 4 bases and J by 11 bases, with 14 bases left in between. CDR3 sequence: CASSLEVPEKLFF. The DNA of the CDR3 is TGCGCCAGCAGCCTTGAGGTCCCTGAGAAACTGTTTTTT.

This sequence joins TRBV12-3 or TRBV12-4 and TRBJ2-2, with unresolved D. This CDR3 region has 16 residues. V was trimmed by 8 bases and J by 1 base, leaving 17 bases between them. CDR3 residues: CASPPPFPENTGELFF. CDR3 sequence (DNA): TGTGCCAGCCCTCCACCGTTCCCGGAGAACACCGGGGAGCTGTTTTTT.

The chain links TRBV19 to TRBJ2-1, with D tentatively TRBD2 (7 bases). Germline CDR1 and CDR2: LNHDA and SQIVND (reference sequence). The CDR3 runs to 15 residues. V was trimmed by 7 bases and J by 1 base, leaving 14 bases between them. In nucleotides, the CDR3 is TGTGCCAGTAAGGGCAGGGGAGGGTCCTACAATGAGCAGTTCTTC. It yields the protein CASKGRGGSYNEQFF. The full variable domain, with the rest looked up from reference TRBV19 and TRBJ2-1, is DGGITQSPKYLFRKEGQNVTLSCEQNLNHDAMYWYRQDPGQGLRLIYYSQIVNDFQKGDIAEGYSVSREKKESFPLTVTSAQKNPTAFYLCASKGRGGSYNEQFFGPGTRLTVL.

The chain has TRBV9 and TRBJ2-1; 9 bases map to TRBD2. V shed 1 base and J 6 bases; nucleotides not matched to a gene: 2. Germline loops: CDR1 SGDLS, CDR2 YYNGEE. This CDR3 contains 14 residues. The CDR3, as DNA: TGTGCCAGCAGCGTATCTAGCGGGGTCAATGAGCAGTTCTTC. As protein: CASSVSSGVNEQFF.

V and J are TRBV27 and TRBJ2-7; 10 bases map to TRBD2. CDR3 size: 15 residues. Germline V gives CDR1 MNHEY, CDR2 SMNVEV (reference sequence). With 8 bases clipped from V and 1 base from J, the junction kept 8 bases outside the gene matches. In DNA, the CDR3 is TGTGCCAGCGGTCTCTATAGCGGGAGGTCCTACGAGCAGTACTTC. As protein: CASGLYSGRSYEQYF.

The CDR3 DNA follows: TGCAGCGTTTTAAAAAGCGGTTCCGAAAAACTGTTTTTT. This encodes CSVLKSGSEKLFF. The chain joins TRBV29-1 to TRBJ1-4, with no clear D. CDR3 length equals 13 residues. The germline V gene has CDR1 SQVTM and CDR2 ANQGSEA. The V gene lost 5 bases and the J gene lost 8 bases, with 15 bases spanning the gap.

In this sample, this clonotype turned up a few times. The chain combines TRBV24-1 with TRBJ2-6, with TRBD1 matching over 9 bases. V lost 2 bases and J lost 0; bases outside the gene matches: 7. CDR1 KGHDR and CDR2 SFDVKD come from the germline V gene. The CDR3 sequence is 19 residues long. The CDR3 coding sequence is TGTGCCACCAGTGATTCGGACAGGGGAGGTAGCTCTGGGGCCAACGTCCTGACTTTC. This encodes CATSDSDRGGSSGANVLTF.

As for this clonotype: Mismatch with germline at one junction end may stem from a read error. The V call is TRBV3-1, the J call TRBJ2-1, with TRBD2 identical over 8 bases. The CDR3 length is 15 residues. CDR1 is LGHDT, CDR2 YNNKEL, per germline (reference sequence). For the CDR3, the DNA is TGTGCCAGCAGCCACAGCGGGAGAAGCCACAAGGAGCAGTTCTTC. Residues: CASSHSGRSHKEQFF.

CDR3 bases: TGTGCCATCAGGCACGTACAGGGTGCTAACTATGGCTACACCTTC. As protein: CAIRHVQGANYGYTF. V and J are TRBV10-3 and TRBJ1-2; maybe TRBD1 (6 bases). The length of the CDR3 is 15 residues. V was trimmed by 6 bases and J by 0 bases, leaving 14 bases between them. The germline V gene has CDR1 ENHRY and CDR2 SYGVKD.

CDR3 sequence: CASSDSVRGEQFF. The CDR3 region has the DNA TGTGCCAGCAGTGACTCCGTCAGGGGCGAGCAGTTCTTC. This rearrangement joins TRBV28 to TRBJ2-1; perhaps TRBD1 as D (6 bases). The CDR3 is made up of 13 amino acids. Germline V gene lookup returns CDR1 MDHEN and CDR2 SYDVKM. The germline V and J ends were trimmed by 5 bases and 10 bases, with 15 bases remaining between them.

The V gene is TRBV7-9, the J gene TRBJ2-3, with D possibly being TRBD1 or TRBD2 (5 bases each). The CDR3 length is 13 residues. The germline CDR1 and CDR2 sequences are SEHNR and FQNEAQ (reference sequence). Trimming left V 5 bases short and J 6 bases short, with 12 bases between. The CDR3 DNA reads as TGTGCCAGCAGCCCAGGGACCTACGATACGCAGTATTTT. Its protein product is CASSPGTYDTQYF.

The chain recombines TRBV20-1 with TRBJ1-3; 7 nucleotides agree with TRBD1. The CDR3 spans 16 residues. CDR1 DFQATT and CDR2 SNEGSKA come from the germline V gene (reference sequence). J gave up 3 bases and V 6 bases, and 14 bases lay outside the gene matches. CDR3: CSAYQRQGVYGNTIYF. As DNA, the CDR3 is TGCAGTGCCTACCAGCGGCAGGGGGTATATGGAAACACCATATATTTT.

This chain joins TRBV28 and TRBJ1-5; TRBD1 aligns across 8 bases. The CDR3 is 16 amino acids. V lost 5 bases to trimming and J lost 1 base; unmatched junction nucleotides: 7. The germline CDR1 and CDR2 sequences are MDHEN and SYDVKM. CDR3 sequence: CASSPDRGESNQPQHF. CDR3 nucleotides: TGTGCCAGCAGTCCAGACAGGGGCGAGAGCAATCAGCCCCAGCATTTT.

The V gene is TRBV28, the J gene TRBJ1-1, with D uncertain. Germline values: CDR1 MDHEN, CDR2 SYDVKM. There are 15 residues in the CDR3. V lost 3 bases to trimming and J lost 4 bases, with 15 bases between them. CDR3 amino acids: CASSFKKGVGTEAFF. In DNA form, the CDR3 reads TGTGCCAGCAGTTTTAAAAAGGGAGTGGGCACTGAAGCTTTCTTT.